This T cell receptor (beta chain) was found in a study of cytomegalovirus exposure and HLA in healthy donors. Study results and caveats: Many donors shared some public TCRs, even though most TCR sequences were rare. In an earlier analysis, productive rearrangement rates for most beta V segments clustered near 87% or 30%. HLA allele associations emerged for about 18,000 TCR beta sequences in a later analysis, at 0.05 false discovery rate.

Concerning this clone: What it binds is unknown.

The CDR3 length is 13 residues. Germline V gene data show CDR1 as LNHNV and CDR2 as YYDKDF (reference sequence). Trimming shortened V by 11 bases and J by 6 bases, and 17 bases separated the two germline ends. 60 Vbeta and 13 Jbeta primers were used in PCR. The method was immunoSEQ multiplex PCR; TCRdb's version includes in-frame clones alone and lacks a portion of them. The sample table includes about 200,000 clones. The chain carries TRBV15 and TRBJ2-1, with D perhaps TRBD2 (6 bases). This TCR was sampled from a girl aged 2-10 years in good health and CMV-seropositive. The specimen sequenced was PBMCs. This CDR3 is CAAGLTRGNEQFF. CDR3 nucleotide sequence: TGTGCCGCCGGACTAACACGGGGCAATGAGCAGTTCTTC.